These 29 T cell receptor beta chains were all obtained from the same sample, sequenced in a study of T cell responses to AZD1222 COVID-19 vaccine. The table came from immunoSEQ multiplex PCR; TCRdb's copy has only in-frame clones and leaves some out. The repertoire holds 60,000 to 70,000 clones, with roughly four fifths as singletons. This specimen was peripheral blood, taken on day 0 of AZD1222 vaccination. These receptor sequences come from an adult in good health.

The chain uses TRBV28 and TRBJ1-4; D is perhaps TRBD1 (6 bases). Germline CDR1 and CDR2: MDHEN and SYDVKM. The V end lost 6 bases, the J end lost 8 bases, and 16 bases lay between the germline ends. The CDR3 is 14 amino acids. The CDR3: CASSLRGAPEKLFF. In DNA, the CDR3 is TGTGCCAGCAGCCTCCGGGGGGCTCCAGAAAAACTGTTTTTT.

The chain couples TRBV5-6 to TRBJ1-6, with D possibly matching TRBD1 (5 bases). The CDR3 has 15 amino acids. Trimming shortened V by 3 bases and J by 7 bases, and 14 bases separated the two germline ends. The germline V gene encodes CDR1 SGHDT and CDR2 YYEEEE. The CDR3 protein is CASSSRGVRNSPLHF. CDR3 DNA sequence: TGTGCCAGCAGCTCCCGGGGGGTAAGGAATTCACCCCTCCACTTT.

The V and J genes are TRBV2 and TRBJ1-1; D unclear. The CDR3 totals 14 residues. Between the trimmed V and J ends, which lost 5 bases and 3 bases, there was a span of 13 bases. The germline CDR1 and CDR2 sequences are SNHLY and FYNNEI. The CDR3 DNA is TGTGCCAGCAGTCCCTCCACACAATACACTGAAGCTTTCTTT. This translates into CASSPSTQYTEAFF.

J is TRBJ2-1 and V is TRBV6-5, with 9 bases that match TRBD2. The ends lost 2 bases at V and 6 bases at J; junction bases unmatched: 2. CDR3 length: 14 amino acids. The germline V gene encodes CDR1 MNHEY and CDR2 SVGAGI. The CDR3 protein is CASSYLSGGNEQFF. The CDR3 nucleotides read TGTGCCAGCAGTTACCTTAGCGGGGGCAATGAGCAGTTCTTC.

The genes are TRBV11-2 and TRBJ1-5; TRBD1 is a possible D gene (5 bases). CDR3 size: 17 residues. The germline V and J ends were trimmed by 3 bases and 0 bases, with 15 bases remaining between them. Germline CDR1 SGHAT, CDR2 FQNNGV. The CDR3 region has the DNA TGTGCCAGCAGCTTGGGTACGGGGCCGTATAGCAATCAGCCCCAGCATTTT. Translation gives CASSLGTGPYSNQPQHF.

This clone appeared a few times. V usage is TRBV7-8 and J usage is TRBJ1-3; no firm D call. Deletions cut 1 base from V and 0 bases from J, with 13 bases between. The CDR3 contains 17 residues. Germline V gene data show CDR1 as SGHVS and CDR2 as FQNEAQ. CDR3 nucleotides: TGTGCCAGCAGCTTAGTGGTCCCAGGAGCCTCTGGAAACACCATATATTTT. Protein: CASSLVVPGASGNTIYF.

The chain employs TRBV4-1 and TRBJ1-2, with D tentatively TRBD1 (6 bases). Trimming removed 3 bases at V and 2 bases at J, with 13 bases between. Per germline, CDR1 MGHRA and CDR2 YSYEKL. The CDR3 loop spans 15 amino acids. CDR3 residues: CASSHQQGTNYGYTF. The DNA for the CDR3 is TGCGCCAGCAGCCACCAACAGGGAACCAACTATGGCTACACCTTC.

The gene calls are TRBV7-3 and TRBJ1-5; 8 nucleotides align to TRBD1. This CDR3 contains 16 residues. V lost 2 bases and J lost 3; bases outside the gene matches: 6. Germline CDR1 SGHTA, CDR2 FQGTGA. CDR3 DNA sequence: TGTGCCAGCAGCTTACCCAGACAGGGGAACAATCAGCCCCAGCATTTT. Protein product: CASSLPRQGNNQPQHF.

This chain links TRBV5-5 with TRBJ1-6; no clear D. From germline, CDR1 is SGHKS and CDR2 YYEKEE (reference sequence). This CDR3 is 15 amino acids long. V lost 1 base to trimming and J lost 5 bases, with 10 bases between them. In DNA form, the CDR3 reads TGTGCCAGCAGCTTGTGGGAGGTGAATAATTCACCCCTCCACTTT. Amino acids: CASSLWEVNNSPLHF.

The gene calls are TRBV2 and TRBJ2-3, with D possibly matching TRBD2 (6 bases). Trimming took 7 bases from V and 2 from J, leaving 10 bases between them. The CDR3 contains 13 residues. The germline V gene encodes CDR1 SNHLY and CDR2 FYNNEI. The CDR3 nucleotides read TGTGCCAGCAAGTCGGACTACACAGATACGCAGTATTTT. Protein sequence: CASKSDYTDTQYF.

The genes are TRBV13 and TRBJ2-5; TRBD1 aligns across 8 bases. Trimming took 5 bases from V and 4 from J; bases not matched to a gene: 9. From germline, CDR1 is PRHDT and CDR2 FYEKMQ (reference sequence). This CDR3 comprises 15 residues. CDR3 sequence reads: CASSRGGQGGETQYF. CDR3 bases: TGTGCCAGCAGCCGAGGCGGACAGGGTGGAGAGACCCAGTACTTC. The whole variable domain, filled in from reference TRBV13 and TRBJ2-5, reads AAGVIQSPRHLIKEKRETATLKCYPIPRHDTVYWYQQGPGQDPQFLISFYEKMQSDKGSIPDRFSAQQFSDYHSELNMSSLELGDSALYFCASSRGGQGGETQYFGPGTRLLVL.

The J gene is TRBJ2-7, the V gene TRBV2, with TRBD1 matching over 7 bases. The V segment lost 7 bases and the J segment 6 bases; nucleotides outside the gene matches: 6. Germline CDR1 is SNHLY and CDR2 is FYNNEI. The CDR3 consists of 12 residues. The CDR3 region has the DNA TGTGCCAGCAACAGACAGGGTCGCGAGCAGTACTTC. Translating it yields CASNRQGREQYF.

The CDR3 nucleotides read TGTGCCAGCAGCCAAGATTTAGCAACTGCTTATTCACCCCTCCACTTT. Its translation is CASSQDLATAYSPLHF. The rearrangement joins TRBV4-2 to TRBJ1-6; D unclear. The CDR3 extends over 16 amino acids. V lost 0 bases, J lost 8 bases, and 14 bases lay in between. Germline CDR1 is LGHNA and CDR2 is YNFKEQ.

This chain connects TRBV7-9 to TRBJ1-1; D is unresolved. The germline V gene encodes CDR1 SEHNR and CDR2 FQNEAQ (reference sequence). Trimming removed 2 bases at V and 4 bases at J, with 5 bases between. There are 12 residues in the CDR3. The CDR3 region is CASSLMGTEAFF. CDR3 sequence (DNA): TGTGCCAGCAGCTTAATGGGCACTGAAGCTTTCTTT.

The J gene is TRBJ2-2, the V gene TRBV7-8; D tentatively reads TRBD1 or TRBD2 (6 bases each). The V end lost 7 bases, the J end lost 3 bases, and 18 bases lay between the germline ends. Germline V gene data show CDR1 as SGHVS and CDR2 as FQNEAQ. The length of the CDR3 is 16 residues. The chain's CDR3 is CASIIWGAAYTGELFF. In DNA form, the CDR3 reads TGTGCCAGCATCATCTGGGGGGCGGCGTACACCGGGGAGCTGTTTTTT.

This clone was found once. This chain connects TRBV28 to TRBJ2-1, with 13 bases matching TRBD2. CDR3 size: 18 residues. The V and J ends lost 6 bases and 1 base, in that order; junction bases with no gene match: 9. Germline V CDR1 and CDR2: MDHEN, SYDVKM. The DNA for the CDR3 is TGTGCCAGCAGAATGACTAGCGGGGGGTTACCTTCCTACAATGAGCAGTTCTTC. This translates into CASRMTSGGLPSYNEQFF.

The chain carries TRBV28 and TRBJ2-5, with 10 bases fitting TRBD1. CDR1 and CDR2 from the germline V gene are MDHEN and SYDVKM. The CDR3 is made up of 15 amino acids. V shed 5 bases and J 7 bases; nucleotides not matched to a gene: 10. The CDR3 here is CASSLGQGGTGTQYF. The CDR3 nucleotides read TGTGCCAGCAGTCTCGGACAGGGGGGGACGGGGACCCAGTACTTC.

The rearrangement uses TRBV24-1 and TRBJ1-5; maybe TRBD1 (5 bases). Per germline, CDR1 KGHDR and CDR2 SFDVKD. This CDR3 comprises 13 residues. V was cut by 4 bases and J by 6 bases, with 9 bases left in between. The CDR3 sequence is CATSEGDAQPQHF. CDR3 nucleotide sequence: TGTGCCACCAGTGAGGGGGATGCTCAGCCCCAGCATTTT.

This rearrangement joins TRBV24-1 to TRBJ2-5; D perhaps matches TRBD2 (6 bases). Trimming removed 11 bases from V and 5 bases from J, with 23 bases in between. CDR3 length: 15 residues. Germline V gene lookup returns CDR1 KGHDR and CDR2 SFDVKD. This chain's CDR3 is CAIEIAEYTGETQYF. The CDR3 DNA reads as TGTGCCATCGAGATAGCGGAATACACCGGGGAGACCCAGTACTTC.

This chain joins TRBV18 and TRBJ2-7; D is possibly TRBD1 (5 bases). The V end lost 6 bases, the J end lost 3 bases, and 12 bases lay between the germline ends. Germline assignment: CDR1 KGHSH and CDR2 LQKENI. This CDR3 has 13 amino acids. CDR3 nucleotides: TGTGCCAGCTCCCCGGCAGGGAACTACGAGCAGTACTTC. This gives the protein CASSPAGNYEQYF.

This clone was detected only once. The chain carries TRBV6-4 and TRBJ2-7; D is undetermined. Per germline, CDR1 MRHNA and CDR2 SNTAGT. V gave up 2 bases and J gave up 3 bases, with 11 bases separating them. CDR3 length: 14 residues. Here the CDR3 DNA reads TGTGCCAGCAGTGACAGGGCTTCCAACTACGAGCAGTACTTC. This gives the protein CASSDRASNYEQYF.

The chain couples TRBV7-2 to TRBJ1-2; D perhaps matches TRBD1 (5 bases). V lost 8 bases and J 5 bases, leaving 18 bases between the germline ends. This CDR3 spans 14 amino acids. Per germline, CDR1 SGHTA and CDR2 FQGNSA. The CDR3 spells CASLGGETLYGYTF. CDR3 sequence (DNA): TGTGCCAGCCTCGGGGGTGAAACTTTATATGGCTACACCTTC.

The chain couples TRBV7-6 to TRBJ1-4, with 10 bases identical to TRBD1. The CDR3 covers 15 residues. Germline CDR1 SGHVS, CDR2 FNYEAQ. Trimming cost V 1 base and J 7 bases; bases outside gene matches: 3. The CDR3 loop is CASSLGTGGGEKLFF. In nucleotides, the CDR3 is TGTGCCAGCAGCTTAGGGACAGGGGGTGGTGAAAAACTGTTTTTT. Using reference TRBV7-6 and TRBJ1-4 for the parts outside the CDR3, the full variable domain is GAGVSQSPRYKVTKRGQDVALRCDPISGHVSLYWYRQALGQGPEFLTYFNYEAQQDKSGLPNDRFSAERPEGSISTLTIQRTEQRDSAMYRCASSLGTGGGEKLFFGSGTQLSVL.

V and J are TRBV28 and TRBJ1-5, with D maybe TRBD1 (5 bases). Trimming left V 5 bases short and J 6 bases short, with 17 bases between. Germline V lookup: CDR1 MDHEN, CDR2 SYDVKM. This CDR3 is built from 15 residues. CDR3 sequence: CASSLLQGAGQPQHF. The DNA for the CDR3 is TGTGCCAGCAGTCTACTTCAGGGAGCTGGTCAGCCCCAGCATTTT.

Only one count was recorded for this clone. J is TRBJ2-3 and V is TRBV9; TRBD2 is a possible D gene (5 bases). The V end lost 2 bases, the J end lost 2 bases, and 12 bases lay between the germline ends. Per germline, CDR1 SGDLS and CDR2 YYNGEE. The CDR3 is made up of 15 amino acids. This CDR3 reads CASSVRGSITDTQYF. The CDR3 DNA reads as TGTGCCAGCAGCGTTCGCGGGTCGATCACAGATACGCAGTATTTT.

As DNA, the CDR3 is TGTGCCAGCAGTGATAGCGGGGGGGCGTACGAGCAGTACTTC. Encoded protein: CASSDSGGAYEQYF. The rearrangement joins TRBV28 to TRBJ2-7; 11 bases are shared with TRBD2. The V segment lost 5 bases and the J segment 4 bases; nucleotides outside the gene matches: 4. Per germline, CDR1 MDHEN and CDR2 SYDVKM. CDR3 length: 14 amino acids. The whole variable domain, filled in from reference TRBV28 and TRBJ2-7, reads DVKVTQSSRYLVKRTGEKVFLECVQDMDHENMFWYRQDPGLGLRLIYFSYDVKMKEKGDIPEGYSVSREKKERFSLILESASTNQTSMYLCASSDSGGAYEQYFGPGTRLTVT.

This clone was observed a single time. The chain couples TRBV11-3 to TRBJ2-5; possibly TRBD1 for D (6 bases). Germline V gives CDR1 SGHNT, CDR2 YENEEA. V was clipped by 4 bases and J by 5 bases, with 8 bases between them. The CDR3 extends over 12 amino acids. DNA for the CDR3: TGTGCCAGCAGCTCGAGGGGGGAGACCCAGTACTTC. Its translation: CASSSRGETQYF. Full variable domain (outside the CDR3, taken from reference TRBV11-3 and TRBJ2-5): EAGVVQSPRYKIIEKKQPVAFWCNPISGHNTLYWYLQNLGQGPELLIRYENEEAVDDSQLPKDRFSAERLKGVDSTLKIQPAELGDSAVYLCASSSRGETQYFGPGTRLLVL.

The sample holds one count of this clone. A read error may account for a junction end that differs from germline. The chain links TRBV6-1 to TRBJ2-7, with D possibly matching TRBD2 (6 bases). The CDR3 extends over 14 amino acids. Germline CDR1 MNHNS, CDR2 SASEGT. The CDR3 protein is CASREAGGVYEQYF. The CDR3 bases are TGTGCCAGCAGAGAAGCGGGTGGGGTCTACGAGCAGTACTTC.

This clone has more than one count but fewer than ten. This chain joins TRBV19 and TRBJ2-1; TRBD2 matches at 14 bases. Unmatched junction bases numbered 3, after V lost 6 bases and J lost 8 bases. This CDR3 has 14 amino acids. Per the germline V gene, CDR1 is LNHDA and CDR2 is SQIVND (reference sequence). CDR3 residues: CASRTSGGADEQFF. The CDR3 DNA follows: TGTGCCAGTAGGACTAGCGGGGGGGCCGATGAGCAGTTCTTC.